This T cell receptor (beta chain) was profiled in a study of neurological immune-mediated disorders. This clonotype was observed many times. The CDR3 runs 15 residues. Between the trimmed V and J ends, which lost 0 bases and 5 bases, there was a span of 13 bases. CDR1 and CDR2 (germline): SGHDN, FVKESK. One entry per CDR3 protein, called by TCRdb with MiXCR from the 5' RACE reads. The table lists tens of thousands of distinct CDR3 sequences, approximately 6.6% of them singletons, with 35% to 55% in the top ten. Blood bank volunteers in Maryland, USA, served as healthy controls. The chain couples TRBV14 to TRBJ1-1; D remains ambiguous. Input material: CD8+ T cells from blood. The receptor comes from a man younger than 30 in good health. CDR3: CASSQDRGSGTEAFF. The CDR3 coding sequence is TGTGCCAGCAGCCAAGATCGGGGTTCAGGAACTGAAGCTTTCTTT.